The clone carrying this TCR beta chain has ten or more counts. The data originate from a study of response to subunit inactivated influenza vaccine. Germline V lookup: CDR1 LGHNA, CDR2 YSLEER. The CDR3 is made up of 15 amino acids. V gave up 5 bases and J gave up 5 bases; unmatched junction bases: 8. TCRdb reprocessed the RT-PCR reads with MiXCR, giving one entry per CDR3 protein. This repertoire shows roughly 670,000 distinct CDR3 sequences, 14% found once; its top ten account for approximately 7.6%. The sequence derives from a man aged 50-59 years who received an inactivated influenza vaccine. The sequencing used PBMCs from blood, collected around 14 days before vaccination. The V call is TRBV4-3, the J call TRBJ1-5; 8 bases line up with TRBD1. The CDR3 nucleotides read TGCGCCAGCAGCAGCTCGGCAGGGGGCTATCAGCCCCAGCATTTT. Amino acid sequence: CASSSSAGGYQPQHF.